The rows below give T cell receptor beta chains drawn from one sample of a study of response to subunit inactivated influenza vaccine. TCRdb passed the RT-PCR reads through MiXCR, listing each CDR3 protein once. The sample includes approximately 700,000 distinct CDR3 sequences, more than 11% seen only once; the top ten take 6% to 7%. Sequenced material: PBMCs from blood, taken approximately 15 days before vaccination. These receptors originate from a man aged 45-65 years who received an inactivated influenza vaccine. The CDR3 runs from the conserved cysteine through the conserved F or W. The D gene is left open where the match is weak. Part of the rows lack a size; the others show once, few, many or a class for expanded clones.

J gene	V gene	clone size	D gene	CDR3 protein	CDR3 DNA
TRBJ2-7	TRBV12-3/TRBV12-4	few	-	CASSHSGAYEQYF	TGTGCCAGCAGTCACTCGGGGGCCTACGAGCAGTACTTC
TRBJ1-1	TRBV11-2	-	TRBD1	CASSFKGANTEAFF	TGTGCCAGCAGCTTCAAGGGGGCGAACACTGAAGCTTTCTTT
TRBJ2-7	TRBV10-3	few	-	CAISESGGASSYEQYF	TGTGCCATCAGTGAGTCGGGCGGGGCGAGCTCCTACGAGCAGTACTTC
TRBJ1-1	TRBV12-3/TRBV12-4	many	-	CASSLQGWGTEAFF	TGTGCCAGCAGTTTACAGGGTTGGGGCACTGAAGCTTTCTTT
TRBJ2-3	TRBV7-9	many	-	CASSVADTQYF	TGTGCCAGCAGCGTAGCGGATACGCAGTATTTT
TRBJ2-3	TRBV28	-	TRBD2	CASSLSAGGFTDTQYF	TGTGCCAGCAGTTTATCGGCGGGAGGTTTTACAGATACGCAGTATTTT
TRBJ1-1	TRBV6-5	few	TRBD1	CASSYSHVGQGVGEAFF	TGTGCCAGCAGTTACTCCCATGTAGGACAGGGGGTGGGTGAAGCTTTCTTT
TRBJ2-3	TRBV20-1	few	-	CSAMAETHTDTQYF	TGCAGTGCTATGGCGGAGACGCACACAGATACGCAGTATTTT
TRBJ2-1	TRBV24-1	-	TRBD2	CATSDYSGGSYNEQFF	TGTGCCACCAGTGATTACAGCGGGGGCTCCTACAATGAGCAGTTCTTC
TRBJ2-3	TRBV20-1	few	-	CSARHRDGDTQYF	TGCAGTGCTAGACACCGGGACGGAGATACGCAGTATTTT
TRBJ1-1	TRBV5-1	-	-	CASSPRGGGASEAFF	TGCGCCAGCAGCCCTAGGGGCGGGGGCGCCTCTGAAGCTTTCTTT
TRBJ2-2	TRBV7-9	few	-	CASSPPRGVVNTGELFF	TGTGCCAGCAGCCCTCCGAGGGGGGTAGTGAACACCGGGGAGCTGTTTTTT
TRBJ2-3	TRBV12-3/TRBV12-4	-	TRBD2	CASSLISGGVSTDTQYF	TGTGCCAGCAGTTTGATTAGCGGGGGGGTTAGCACAGATACGCAGTATTTT
TRBJ2-7	TRBV7-2	-	-	CASSSRFFSEQYF	TGTGCCAGCAGCTCCCGATTCTTCTCCGAGCAGTACTTC
TRBJ2-5	TRBV6-2/TRBV6-3	few	-	CASGIRLVETQYF	TGTGCCAGCGGGATTAGGCTAGTCGAGACCCAGTACTTC
TRBJ2-7	TRBV5-1	once	-	CASSPDPQSSYEQYF	TGCGCCAGCAGCCCGGACCCGCAAAGCTCCTACGAGCAGTACTTC
TRBJ2-1	TRBV12-3/TRBV12-4	few	TRBD1	CASSPGQGYFNEQFF	TGTGCCAGCAGCCCGGGACAGGGATATTTCAATGAGCAGTTCTTC
TRBJ2-3	TRBV12-3/TRBV12-4	-	-	CASSLGQGEGPGTQYF	TGTGCCAGCAGCCTGGGGCAGGGAGAGGGCCCTGGGACGCAGTATTTT
TRBJ2-2	TRBV20-1	-	-	CSARQPTGNGELFF	TGCAGTGCTAGGCAACCTACAGGGAACGGGGAGCTGTTTTTT
TRBJ2-7	TRBV12-3/TRBV12-4	many	-	CASSPGAGEQYF	TGTGCCAGCAGTCCGGGGGCTGGTGAGCAGTACTTC
TRBJ2-1	TRBV6-2/TRBV6-3	-	-	CASSYSASIPYNEQFF	TGTGCCAGCAGTTACAGCGCTAGCATCCCCTACAATGAGCAGTTCTTC
TRBJ2-5	TRBV20-1	few	TRBD1	CSANSRDSPLQETQYF	TGCAGTGCCAACTCCAGGGACAGTCCACTCCAAGAGACCCAGTACTTC
TRBJ2-2	TRBV4-3	-	TRBD2	CASSQDFSGRGAGELFF	TGCGCCAGCAGCCAAGATTTTAGCGGGAGGGGGGCCGGGGAGCTGTTTTTT
TRBJ2-1	TRBV12-3/TRBV12-4	few	TRBD2	CASSPTSGGAHEQFF	TGTGCCAGCAGTCCGACTAGCGGGGGGGCCCATGAGCAGTTCTTC
TRBJ2-5	TRBV12-3/TRBV12-4	-	-	CASTTGLKETQYF	TGTGCCAGCACGACAGGCTTAAAAGAGACCCAGTACTTC
TRBJ1-1	TRBV28	many	TRBD1	CASNTGGSTEAFF	TGTGCCAGCAATACAGGGGGGAGCACTGAAGCTTTCTTT
TRBJ1-2	TRBV12-3/TRBV12-4	-	TRBD1	CASSPIMAGGTNYGYTF	TGTGCCAGCAGTCCCATCATGGCAGGGGGAACTAACTATGGCTACACCTTC
TRBJ2-4	TRBV7-2	-	TRBD2	CASSSFERGTPKNIQYF	TGTGCCAGCAGCTCCTTCGAGCGGGGGACTCCCAAAAACATTCAGTACTTC
TRBJ2-3	TRBV6-2/TRBV6-3	-	TRBD2	CASKASGNTDTQYF	TGTGCCAGCAAGGCTAGCGGGAACACAGATACGCAGTATTTT
TRBJ1-5	TRBV6-2/TRBV6-3	-	TRBD1	CASSEDRASNQPQHF	TGTGCCAGCAGTGAGGACAGGGCGAGCAATCAGCCCCAGCATTTT
TRBJ2-1	TRBV12-3/TRBV12-4	few	-	CASSLVGGGNNEQFF	TGTGCCAGCAGTTTAGTAGGGGGGGGGAACAATGAGCAGTTCTTC
TRBJ2-5	TRBV4-3	-	-	CASSQDWRGQETQYF	TGCGCCAGCAGCCAGGACTGGCGGGGTCAAGAGACCCAGTACTTC
TRBJ2-4	TRBV3-1	-	TRBD1	CASSPSDRVTKNIQYF	TGTGCCAGCAGCCCCTCGGACAGGGTGACCAAAAACATTCAGTACTTC
TRBJ2-7	TRBV12-3/TRBV12-4	-	-	CASSSLSTYYEQYF	TGTGCCAGCAGTTCGTTGAGCACCTACTACGAGCAGTACTTC
TRBJ2-7	TRBV29-1	-	TRBD2	CSVAGGSEQYF	TGCAGCGTCGCGGGGGGATCCGAGCAGTACTTC
TRBJ2-1	TRBV11-1	-	TRBD2	CASSFSLAAFPIRGEQFF	TGTGCCAGCAGCTTTTCCCTAGCGGCCTTCCCTATTAGGGGTGAGCAGTTCTTC
TRBJ2-7	TRBV5-1	-	-	CASSSRTPDEQYF	TGCGCCAGCAGCTCCAGGACCCCCGACGAGCAGTACTTC
TRBJ2-7	TRBV15	-	-	CATSRDRRTYEQYF	TGTGCCACCAGCAGAGATAGGAGGACATACGAGCAGTACTTC
TRBJ2-7	TRBV3-1	few	-	CASSQDWDHIYEQYF	TGTGCCAGCAGCCAAGATTGGGACCATATCTACGAGCAGTACTTC
TRBJ2-2	TRBV20-1	few	-	CSAERGSTGHTGELFF	TGCAGTGCTGAGAGAGGGTCAACAGGTCACACCGGGGAGCTGTTTTTT
TRBJ2-5	TRBV7-8	many	-	CASSSRTVSETQYF	TGTGCCAGCAGCTCACGGACGGTGAGCGAGACCCAGTACTTC
TRBJ2-2	TRBV20-1	-	TRBD1	CCAMDRLKANTGELFF	TGCTGTGCAATGGACAGGCTTAAGGCGAACACCGGGGAGCTGTTTTTT
TRBJ2-3	TRBV2	-	-	CASGEITDTQYF	TGTGCCAGCGGGGAGATCACAGATACGCAGTATTTT
TRBJ2-1	TRBV24-1	-	-	CATSASHVIYEQFF	TGTGCCACCAGTGCCTCGCACGTAATTTATGAGCAGTTCTTC
TRBJ2-5	TRBV5-1	few	TRBD2	CASTPGSGGIKETQYF	TGCGCCAGCACCCCTGGCAGCGGGGGGATCAAAGAGACCCAGTACTTC
TRBJ1-1	TRBV20-1	-	-	CSAQRTGHMNTEAFF	TGCAGTGCTCAAAGGACGGGACACATGAACACTGAAGCTTTCTTT
TRBJ2-7	TRBV2	-	-	CASSEASSLFYEQYF	TGTGCCAGCAGTGAAGCGAGCTCTCTTTTCTACGAGCAGTACTTC
TRBJ2-1	TRBV5-1	-	-	CASSLSGMAPANEQFF	TGCGCCAGCAGCTTGTCCGGGATGGCCCCGGCGAATGAGCAGTTCTTC
TRBJ2-2	TRBV9	-	-	CASSGRSGANTGELFF	TGTGCCAGCAGCGGACGTAGCGGAGCGAACACCGGGGAGCTGTTTTTT
TRBJ2-7	TRBV29-1	few	-	CSVGASSYEQYF	TGCAGCGTTGGGGCATCTTCCTACGAGCAGTACTTC